One and the same sample provided the 20 T cell receptor beta chains below, sequenced in a study of cytomegalovirus exposure and HLA in healthy donors. This PCR relied on a set of 60 Vbeta primers and 13 Jbeta primers. Profiling relied on immunoSEQ multiplex PCR, and the TCRdb table lists in-frame clones only, not all of them. The sample has 110,000 or so clones, roughly two thirds seen once. Sample: PBMCs. The receptors were gathered from a man younger than 35 in good health and CMV-seropositive.

J is TRBJ1-5 and V is TRBV19; 8 bases are shared with TRBD1. This CDR3 has 16 amino acids. Germline loops: CDR1 LNHDA, CDR2 SQIVND (reference sequence). J gave up 1 base and V 5 bases, and 7 bases lay outside the gene matches. CDR3 nucleotides: TGTGCCAGTAGTCCAGGACAGGGACGGAGCAATCAGCCCCAGCATTTT. Encoded protein: CASSPGQGRSNQPQHF. Looking up the rest from reference TRBV19 and TRBJ1-5 gives the full variable domain: DGGITQSPKYLFRKEGQNVTLSCEQNLNHDAMYWYRQDPGQGLRLIYYSQIVNDFQKGDIAEGYSVSREKKESFPLTVTSAQKNPTAFYLCASSPGQGRSNQPQHFGDGTRLSIL.

V gene TRBV10-1 combines with J gene TRBJ2-5; maybe TRBD1 (6 bases). Germline V gene data show CDR1 as WNHNN and CDR2 as SYGVQD (reference sequence). CDR3 length: 15 amino acids. Deletions cut 6 bases from V and 3 bases from J, with 17 bases between. The CDR3: CASSEKGDLKETQYF. The CDR3 coding sequence is TGCGCCAGCAGCGAGAAGGGGGACCTGAAAGAGACCCAGTACTTC.

This chain uses TRBV7-9 with TRBJ2-5, with TRBD2 as a possible D gene (5 bases). V was cut by 2 bases and J by 3 bases, with 19 bases left in between. From germline, CDR1 is SEHNR and CDR2 FQNEAQ (reference sequence). This CDR3 is 17 amino acids long. The CDR3 nucleotides read TGTGCCAGCAGCTTAATTCGAGCGGATGAATCCAAAGAGACCCAGTACTTC. This sequence encodes CASSLIRADESKETQYF.

This chain joins TRBV29-1 and TRBJ2-5; 7 bases line up with TRBD2. The CDR3 has 13 amino acids. V lost 4 bases and J lost 5; bases outside the gene matches: 7. Germline V CDR1 and CDR2: SQVTM, ANQGSEA. Written as DNA, the CDR3 is TGCAGCGTTGCGGTCCGGGGAGGGGAGACCCAGTACTTC. This codes for CSVAVRGGETQYF.

This clone was counted between two and nine times. V gene TRBV7-9 combines with J gene TRBJ2-5, with 13 bases aligning to TRBD2. The CDR3 has 15 amino acids. Trimming took 3 bases from V and 9 from J; bases not matched to a gene: 7. CDR1 is SEHNR, CDR2 FQNEAQ, per germline (reference sequence). The CDR3 coding sequence is TGTGCCAGCAGCTTGACTAGCGGGGGGCTGTTAGCCCAGTACTTC. It codes for CASSLTSGGLLAQYF.

This clone was counted a few times. The CDR3 nucleotides read TGTGCCAGCAGTTTGGTTAGGGGCACCGGGGAGCTGTTTTTT. It translates to CASSLVRGTGELFF. The rearrangement joins TRBV28 to TRBJ2-2; D may be TRBD1 (5 bases). The CDR3 spans 14 residues. Germline CDR1 MDHEN, CDR2 SYDVKM. V was shortened by 3 bases and J by 4 bases, with 9 bases between the two germline ends.

The gene calls are TRBV5-1 and TRBJ1-3; 10 bases align to TRBD1. The CDR3 contains 19 residues. V shed 4 bases, J shed 0 bases, and the junction held 13 bases outside the gene matches. Germline V gene data show CDR1 as SGHRS and CDR2 as YFSETQ. CDR3 nucleotide sequence: TGCGCCAGCAGCCCAAGGGGGGACAGGGGCCTAGCCTCTGGAAACACCATATATTTT. The encoded protein is CASSPRGDRGLASGNTIYF.

The V and J genes are TRBV6-1 and TRBJ2-5, with a possible D match to TRBD1 (5 bases). Germline V gives CDR1 MNHNS, CDR2 SASEGT. The CDR3 runs to 14 residues. Trimming removed 1 base from V and 5 bases from J, with 11 bases in between. CDR3: CASSEVWGAETQYF. The CDR3 DNA follows: TGTGCCAGCAGTGAAGTTTGGGGCGCGGAGACCCAGTACTTC.

The rearrangement joins TRBV28 to TRBJ1-4; the match to TRBD1 covers 12 bases. CDR3 length: 16 residues. V was clipped by 6 bases and J by 4 bases; unmatched bases: 6. Germline lookup yields CDR1 MDHEN and CDR2 SYDVKM. CDR3 nucleotides: TGTGCCAGCAGGGGGACAGGGGGCGCGGATAATGAAAAACTGTTTTTT. Translating gives CASRGTGGADNEKLFF.

This clone showed up just once. At one boundary the junction diverges from the germline segment, which might be a read error. The chain employs TRBV5-6 and TRBJ1-2; 7 bases match TRBD1. There are 14 residues in the CDR3. Germline loops: CDR1 SGHDT, CDR2 YYEEEE. As DNA, the CDR3 is TGTGCCAGCAGGACCCGACAGGGCCACTATGGCCACACCTTC. Translating gives CASRTRQGHYGHTF.

In its sample, this clone was seen once. The gene calls are TRBV7-2 and TRBJ2-3; TRBD2 matches 7 bases. The CDR3 consists of 14 residues. V gave up 5 bases and J gave up 1 base; unmatched junction bases: 3. CDR1 is SGHTA, CDR2 FQGNSA, per germline. Here the CDR3 reads CASSLSGGTDTQYF. The CDR3 nucleotides are TGTGCCAGCAGCCTAAGCGGGGGCACAGATACGCAGTATTTT.

V and J are TRBV4-1 and TRBJ2-7; tentative D call: TRBD1 (6 bases). The CDR3 is 16 residues long. Germline values: CDR1 MGHRA, CDR2 YSYEKL. V lost 4 bases and J 0 bases, leaving 16 bases between the germline ends. CDR3: CASSLLPGQFSYEQYF. CDR3 bases: TGCGCCAGCAGCCTTCTACCCGGACAGTTCTCCTACGAGCAGTACTTC.

The chain uses TRBV29-1 and TRBJ2-1; TRBD2 might be the D (5 bases). CDR3 length: 12 amino acids. With 7 bases removed from V and 7 bases from J, the gap between germline ends came to 14 bases. Germline values: CDR1 SQVTM, CDR2 ANQGSEA. The CDR3 nucleotides read TGCAGCGGCGGGTTCATAGGTAATGAGCAGTTCTTC. This sequence encodes CSGGFIGNEQFF.

The CDR3 loop reads CASSLFRLAGSYGPDTQYF. DNA of the CDR3: TGTGCCAGCAGCTTATTCCGACTAGCGGGGTCGTATGGCCCAGATACGCAGTATTTT. V gene TRBV11-3 combines with J gene TRBJ2-3; TRBD2 agrees at 11 bases. Germline V CDR1 and CDR2: SGHNT, YENEEA. V was pared by 2 bases and J by 4 bases, with 14 bases of the junction left unmatched. This CDR3 has 19 residues.

This clone turned up a few times. This chain connects TRBV6-1 to TRBJ2-7; TRBD1 matches 9 bases. This CDR3 is built from 14 residues. J lost 2 bases, V lost 3 bases, and 2 bases had no gene match. Germline V gene sequence: CDR1 MNHNS, CDR2 SASEGT. The CDR3: CASSDGTGPYEQYF. The CDR3 DNA sequence: TGTGCCAGCAGTGACGGGACAGGGCCCTACGAGCAGTACTTC.

V gene TRBV5-4 combines with J gene TRBJ1-6; TRBD1 agrees at 7 bases. Germline lookup yields CDR1 SGHNT and CDR2 YYREEE (reference sequence). The CDR3 totals 14 residues. V gave up 0 bases and J gave up 7 bases; unmatched junction bases: 1. This CDR3 reads CASSLGQGNSPLHF. The CDR3 nucleotides are TGTGCCAGCAGCTTGGGACAGGGAAATTCACCCCTCCACTTT.

CDR3 amino acids: CASSLRLAGGNTGELFF. DNA of the CDR3: TGCGCCAGCAGCTTGAGACTAGCGGGGGGGAACACCGGGGAGCTGTTTTTT. V is TRBV5-1 and J is TRBJ2-2; 13 bases are a match to TRBD2. Germline lookup yields CDR1 SGHRS and CDR2 YFSETQ. J was trimmed by 1 base and V by 1 base; bases with no gene match: 1. This CDR3 comprises 17 residues.

This clone appeared once. This chain links TRBV2 with TRBJ1-4; unclear D gene. V was shortened by 9 bases and J by 4 bases, with 15 bases between the two germline ends. Germline V gene lookup returns CDR1 SNHLY and CDR2 FYNNEI. The CDR3 consists of 14 residues. The CDR3 region is CARPKTVCNEKLFF. CDR3 nucleotide sequence: TGTGCCAGACCGAAAACAGTTTGTAATGAAAAACTGTTTTTT.

V usage is TRBV7-7 and J usage is TRBJ2-5; D is perhaps TRBD2 (6 bases). The V gene's germline CDR1 is SSHAT and CDR2 FNYEAQ (reference sequence). The CDR3 length is 15 residues. The V end was cut by 4 bases, the J end by 2 bases, with 14 bases between. CDR3 sequence (DNA): TGTGCCAGCAGCTCCGCCCCTAGCGATCAAGAGACCCAGTACTTC. Protein sequence: CASSSAPSDQETQYF.

The chain has TRBV29-1 and TRBJ1-6; possible D gene TRBD1, 6 bases. V lost 4 bases, J lost 8 bases, and 12 bases lay in between. Germline values: CDR1 SQVTM, CDR2 ANQGSEA. This CDR3 is 13 amino acids long. The CDR3 region is CSVGWGPDSPLHF. CDR3 sequence (DNA): TGCAGCGTTGGTTGGGGGCCTGATTCACCCCTCCACTTT.